These 30 T cell receptor beta chains came from one sample sequenced in a study of T-cell reconstitution after alpha-beta-depleted transplantation in children. TCRbeta library preparation incorporated unique molecular identifiers. TCRdb fed the PCR reads into MiXCR, producing one record per CDR3 protein. This table holds a few hundred thousand distinct CDR3 sequences, about 45% found once. Sample: PBMCs, taken before TCRalphabeta/CD19-depleted stem cell transplant. These receptors all come from a girl aged 2 to 10 with aplastic anemia, due to receive a stem cell transplant.

The chain has TRBV7-3 and TRBJ1-1; 8 bases fit TRBD1. The CDR3 spans 13 residues. Germline V lookup: CDR1 SGHTA, CDR2 FQGTGA. Trimming removed 5 bases from V and 6 bases from J; junction bases left unmatched: 5. DNA for the CDR3: TGTGCCAGCAGCCCTCAGGGGGCGGCTGAAGCTTTCTTT. This gives the protein CASSPQGAAEAFF.

The V call is TRBV3-1, the J call TRBJ1-5, with D unresolved. The ends were cut back, 1 base at V and 9 bases at J, with 10 bases in the middle. The CDR3 runs 13 residues. The germline V gene encodes CDR1 LGHDT and CDR2 YNNKEL (reference sequence). The CDR3 loop reads CASSQGGGRPQHF. In DNA, the CDR3 is TGTGCCAGCAGCCAAGGCGGCGGGAGGCCCCAGCATTTT.

The chain employs TRBV18 and TRBJ2-3; tentatively, D is TRBD1 (6 bases). Germline-derived CDR1 and CDR2 are KGHSH and LQKENI. Trimming took off 6 bases at V and 6 bases at J, with 13 bases between the two ends. The CDR3 runs to 13 residues. The chain's CDR3 is CASSGAQQDTQYF. CDR3 nucleotides: TGTGCCAGCTCGGGGGCGCAACAGGATACGCAGTATTTT.

CDR3 sequence reads: CASRDPGLGTYEQYF. CDR3 DNA sequence: TGTGCCAGCAGGGACCCAGGGTTAGGGACCTACGAGCAGTACTTC. The chain is built from TRBV7-2 and TRBJ2-7; D perhaps matches TRBD1 (5 bases). The germline V gene encodes CDR1 SGHTA and CDR2 FQGNSA. The ends were cut back, 6 bases at V and 2 bases at J, with 17 bases in the middle. The CDR3 is 15 amino acids. The full variable domain, with the rest looked up from reference TRBV7-2 and TRBJ2-7, is GAGVSQSPSNKVTEKGKDVELRCDPISGHTALYWYRQSLGQGLEFLIYFQGNSAPDKSGLPSDRFSAERTGGSVSTLTIQRTQQEDSAVYLCASRDPGLGTYEQYFGPGTRLTVT.

The V call is TRBV20-1, the J call TRBJ2-7; no clear D. Germline loops: CDR1 DFQATT, CDR2 SNEGSKA (reference sequence). Trimming left V 5 bases short and J 4 bases short, with 9 bases between. The CDR3 runs to 11 residues. CDR3 nucleotide sequence: TGCAGTGCTCTTATACTGTACGAGCAGTACTTC. Its protein is CSALILYEQYF.

This clonotype came up many times. The V call is TRBV20-1, the J call TRBJ2-1; no reliable D call. Germline V gene lookup returns CDR1 DFQATT and CDR2 SNEGSKA (reference sequence). The CDR3 is 14 residues long. The ends were cut back, 1 base at V and 6 bases at J, with 13 bases in the middle. CDR3 residues: CSARVDLPPNEQFF. The CDR3 nucleotides are TGCAGTGCTAGAGTGGACCTTCCCCCCAATGAGCAGTTCTTC.

The V call is TRBV30, the J call TRBJ1-6, with D possibly TRBD1 on 6 matching bases. The V end lost 5 bases, the J end lost 10 bases, and 15 bases lay between the germline ends. This CDR3 is built from 13 residues. Per the germline V gene, CDR1 is GTSNPN and CDR2 is SVGIG (reference sequence). CDR3 amino acids: CAWSQGEGSPLHF. The DNA for the CDR3 is TGTGCCTGGTCACAGGGAGAAGGGTCACCCCTCCACTTT.

This clonotype was seen at least ten times. The gene calls are TRBV28 and TRBJ2-7, with D hard to call. Trimming removed 6 bases at V and 2 bases at J, with 8 bases between. In germline, CDR1 is MDHEN, CDR2 SYDVKM. The CDR3 is made up of 12 amino acids. Here the CDR3 DNA reads TGTGCCAGCAGCTTAACCCCCTACGAGCAGTACTTC. It yields the protein CASSLTPYEQYF. The full variable domain, with the rest looked up from reference TRBV28 and TRBJ2-7, is DVKVTQSSRYLVKRTGEKVFLECVQDMDHENMFWYRQDPGLGLRLIYFSYDVKMKEKGDIPEGYSVSREKKERFSLILESASTNQTSMYLCASSLTPYEQYFGPGTRLTVT.

V is TRBV6-1 and J is TRBJ2-2, with TRBD1 matching over 7 bases. The CDR3 consists of 18 residues. Trimming took 6 bases from V and 2 from J; bases not matched to a gene: 15. Germline V gene sequence: CDR1 MNHNS, CDR2 SASEGT. The CDR3 here is CASRSRQGWRNNTGELFF. CDR3 nucleotides: TGTGCCAGCAGGAGCAGACAGGGTTGGAGAAATAACACCGGGGAGCTGTTTTTT.

To note about this clonotype: Just one base apart from a much larger clone, this may be a read error. The chain combines TRBV3-1 with TRBJ2-1, with 10 bases identical to TRBD2. CDR1 LGHDT and CDR2 YNNKEL come from the germline V gene (reference sequence). The CDR3 covers 19 residues. In DNA, the CDR3 is TGTACCAGCTGTTTTCTCCTCACTAGCGGGAAGAGCTCCTACAATGAGCAGTTCTTC. Protein: CTSCFLLTSGKSSYNEQFF.

The rearrangement uses TRBV5-1 and TRBJ2-1; D call uncertain. The CDR3 spans 16 residues. Germline CDR1 and CDR2: SGHRS and YFSETQ. The ends were cut back, 0 bases at V and 4 bases at J, with 14 bases in the middle. CDR3 DNA: TGCGCCAGCAGCTTGGAAGGGCTCTTTGGATACAATGAGCAGTTCTTC. Translation gives CASSLEGLFGYNEQFF.

The rearrangement links TRBV6-1 to TRBJ2-1; 7 bases are shared with TRBD1. Per the germline V gene, CDR1 is MNHNS and CDR2 is SASEGT. This CDR3 contains 16 residues. Trimming at V came to 7 bases and at J to 7 bases, leaving 16 bases not matched to a gene. DNA for the CDR3: TGTGCCAGCATAGTTGAGAACGAGGGGGCCGAGAATGAGCAGTTCTTC. Translated, it gives CASIVENEGAENEQFF.

This clonotype was detected ten times or more. This chain joins TRBV12-3 or TRBV12-4 and TRBJ2-2; TRBD2 aligns across 14 bases. The CDR3 totals 16 residues. Germline trimming cut 5 bases from V and 1 base from J; bases unmatched to any gene: 0. CDR3 DNA sequence: TGTGCCAGCAGTGGACTAGCGGGAGGGAACACCGGGGAGCTGTTTTTT. Protein product: CASSGLAGGNTGELFF.

The chain is built from TRBV10-3 and TRBJ2-3; 9 bases match TRBD2. Germline V gene data show CDR1 as ENHRY and CDR2 as SYGVKD. J was trimmed by 8 bases and V by 2 bases; bases with no gene match: 14. This CDR3 has 17 amino acids. Here the CDR3 reads CAISENNIAGERGTQYF. The CDR3 region has the DNA TGTGCCATCAGTGAGAATAACATAGCGGGAGAGAGAGGTACGCAGTATTTT.

This clonotype was seen a handful of times. The V gene is TRBV27, the J gene TRBJ2-4; TRBD1 matches 7 bases. The CDR3 spans 14 residues. Trimming cost V 5 bases and J 1 base; bases outside gene matches: 2. Germline values: CDR1 MNHEY, CDR2 SMNVEV (reference sequence). The CDR3 reads CASSSRGAKNIQYF. The DNA for the CDR3 is TGTGCCAGCAGTAGCAGGGGGGCCAAAAACATTCAGTACTTC.

Ten or more counts support this clonotype. The chain recombines TRBV11-2 with TRBJ2-5; no clear D gene. Trimming cost V 1 base and J 4 bases, with 7 bases left between them. There are 13 residues in the CDR3. Germline V gene data show CDR1 as SGHAT and CDR2 as FQNNGV. CDR3 in DNA: TGTGCCAGCAGCTTAGGGTTTTCAGAGACCCAGTACTTC. Translation: CASSLGFSETQYF.

The genes are TRBV20-1 and TRBJ2-5; D perhaps matches TRBD2 (7 bases). The V and J ends lost 3 bases and 5 bases respectively, with 16 bases between them. Germline V gene lookup returns CDR1 DFQATT and CDR2 SNEGSKA (reference sequence). This CDR3 has 14 residues. CDR3: CSARVRGARETQYF. Written as DNA, the CDR3 is TGCAGTGCTAGGGTTCGGGGGGCGCGGGAGACCCAGTACTTC.

There are a few counts of this clonotype. V is TRBV7-2 and J is TRBJ2-3; TRBD2 aligns across 12 bases. The CDR3 totals 15 residues. Germline CDR1 is SGHTA and CDR2 is FQGNSA. V gave up 8 bases and J gave up 5 bases; unmatched junction bases: 8. CDR3 nucleotide sequence: TGTGCCAGCGTTGGCCTAGCGGGAGGGCGAGATACGCAGTATTTT. Its protein product is CASVGLAGGRDTQYF.

This clonotype was seen ten or more times. The chain has TRBV12-3 or TRBV12-4 and TRBJ2-7; no firm D call. V was pared by 0 bases and J by 2 bases, with 11 bases between. The CDR3 consists of 15 residues. CDR3 amino acids: CASSLASGRAYEQYF. The CDR3 DNA reads TGTGCCAGCAGTTTAGCCTCCGGACGGGCCTACGAGCAGTACTTC.

The V gene is TRBV6-1, the J gene TRBJ2-1; TRBD2 aligns across 12 bases. CDR3 size: 18 residues. Per the germline V gene, CDR1 is MNHNS and CDR2 is SASEGT. The V and J ends lost 6 bases and 3 bases, in that order; junction bases with no gene match: 12. The CDR3 reads CASRQRASGRAVYNEQFF. Here the CDR3 DNA reads TGTGCCAGCAGGCAAAGGGCTAGCGGGAGGGCAGTCTACAATGAGCAGTTCTTC.

This clonotype was seen more than once but under ten times. CDR3 in amino acids: CSARGGSGRWDEQFF. The CDR3 bases are TGCAGTGCTAGAGGGGGTAGCGGGAGATGGGATGAGCAGTTCTTC. The J gene is TRBJ2-1, the V gene TRBV20-1, with 9 nucleotides matching TRBD2. Germline CDR1 and CDR2: DFQATT and SNEGSKA (reference sequence). The CDR3 is made up of 15 amino acids. After removal of 1 base from V and 8 bases from J, the junction contained 9 bases not matched to a gene.

With respect to this clonotype: One junction end does not reproduce the germline sequence, and a read error may be involved. The rearrangement uses TRBV5-1 and TRBJ2-5; TRBD1 or TRBD2 may be the D gene (6 bases each). Germline V gives CDR1 SGHRS, CDR2 YFSETQ. This CDR3 is built from 16 residues. The CDR3 DNA reads as TGCACCAGCAGCACAGGGACTTCCCGGTACCAAGAGACCCAGTACTTC. It encodes CTSSTGTSRYQETQYF. Together with reference TRBV5-1 and TRBJ2-5, the CDR3 gives the full variable domain: KAGVTQTPRYLIKTRGQQVTLSCSPISGHRSVSWYQQTPGQGLQFLFEYFSETQRNKGNFPGRFSGRQFSNSRSEMNVSTLELGDSALYLCTSSTGTSRYQETQYFGPGTRLLVL.

V gene TRBV27 combines with J gene TRBJ2-7; possibly TRBD1 for D (6 bases). Germline-derived CDR1 and CDR2 are MNHEY and SMNVEV (reference sequence). Between the trimmed V and J ends, which lost 7 bases and 6 bases, there was a span of 19 bases. The CDR3 runs 14 residues. The CDR3 coding sequence is TGTGCCAGCAAGCAACCGACCCAGGGGACCGAGCAGTACTTC. This gives the protein CASKQPTQGTEQYF.

This clonotype appeared a few times. The chain employs TRBV7-3 and TRBJ1-1; TRBD1 aligns across 10 bases. V was clipped by 8 bases and J by 4 bases; unmatched bases: 4. Germline V gene lookup returns CDR1 SGHTA and CDR2 FQGTGA. This CDR3 is 13 amino acids long. CDR3 protein: CASGRTGGTEAFF. As DNA, the CDR3 is TGTGCCAGCGGAAGGACAGGGGGCACTGAAGCTTTCTTT.

The chain links TRBV5-1 to TRBJ2-7; 11 nucleotides match TRBD2. J lost 5 bases, V lost 0 bases, and 7 bases had no gene match. CDR3 length: 16 residues. The germline V gene encodes CDR1 SGHRS and CDR2 YFSETQ. In DNA form, the CDR3 reads TGCGCCAGCAGCTTGGGGGGGACTAGCGGTAAAGACGAGCAGTACTTC. Translation gives CASSLGGTSGKDEQYF.

V is TRBV28 and J is TRBJ2-3; 9 positions match TRBD1. Germline V gene data show CDR1 as MDHEN and CDR2 as SYDVKM. The CDR3 sequence is 16 residues long. V was pared by 5 bases and J by 4 bases, with 10 bases of the junction left unmatched. Written as DNA, the CDR3 is TGTGCCAGCAGTACCTCGCACAGGGGGCTTGCAGATACGCAGTATTTT. It codes for CASSTSHRGLADTQYF. The full variable domain, rest sourced from reference TRBV28 and TRBJ2-3, is DVKVTQSSRYLVKRTGEKVFLECVQDMDHENMFWYRQDPGLGLRLIYFSYDVKMKEKGDIPEGYSVSREKKERFSLILESASTNQTSMYLCASSTSHRGLADTQYFGPGTRLTVL.

Details on this clonotype: A junction boundary mismatches the germline segment, possibly from a read error. The chain links TRBV12-3 or TRBV12-4 to TRBJ2-7, with 8 bases that match TRBD1. This CDR3 region has 15 residues. The CDR3 DNA reads TGTGCCACCAGTTCCCGGACAGGGTCGAACTACGAGCAGTACTTC. It codes for CATSSRTGSNYEQYF.

The V call is TRBV19, the J call TRBJ2-5; TRBD2 is a possible D gene (5 bases). Trimming took off 3 bases at V and 2 bases at J, with 10 bases between the two ends. Germline V CDR1 and CDR2: LNHDA, SQIVND (reference sequence). The CDR3 runs 14 residues. This CDR3 is CASSMWGDQETQYF. CDR3 sequence (DNA): TGTGCCAGTAGTATGTGGGGAGATCAAGAGACCCAGTACTTC.

This chain links TRBV29-1 with TRBJ2-7; D gene uncertain. Germline V gene data show CDR1 as SQVTM and CDR2 as ANQGSEA. The V end lost 4 bases, the J end lost 2 bases, and 6 bases lay between the germline ends. The CDR3 is made up of 11 amino acids. CDR3 DNA sequence: TGCAGCGTTGGGTTGGCCTACGAGCAGTACTTC. Amino acid sequence: CSVGLAYEQYF.

This sequence joins TRBV12-3 or TRBV12-4 and TRBJ2-3; the D call may be TRBD1 or TRBD2 (7 bases each). V was cut by 1 base and J by 6 bases, with 17 bases left in between. The CDR3 totals 16 residues. The CDR3 nucleotides are TGTGCCAGCAGTTTAGATCCAGGGGGGGCCGGGGATACGCAGTATTTT. Its protein product is CASSLDPGGAGDTQYF.